This T cell receptor (beta chain) was sequenced during a study of cytomegalovirus exposure and HLA in healthy donors. General study results and limits: Later analysis identified a missense DCLRE1C variant that was linked to TCR beta V- and J-gene trimming. Previous analysis showed most TCR beta V segments were productive about 90% or about 30% of the time.

Donors sampled were nominally healthy, though unrecorded immune exposures were likely. PCR was performed using 60 Vbeta and 13 Jbeta primers. Data came from immunoSEQ multiplex PCR; TCRdb stores just in-frame clones and leaves some out. The sample has 100,000 to 150,000 clones, approximately 70% seen once. The count of this clone is one. Its target is not known. Specimen: PBMCs. The clonotype originates from a woman aged 55-75 years in good health and CMV-seropositive.

The CDR3 bases are TGTGCCAGCAGCCCGGGAATTGAAGCTTTCTTT. This codes for CASSPGIEAFF. V usage is TRBV14 and J usage is TRBJ1-1; D is unresolved. The ends were cut back, 4 bases at V and 7 bases at J, with 7 bases in the middle. This CDR3 is built from 11 residues. CDR1 is SGHDN, CDR2 FVKESK, per germline.